Listed below are T cell receptor beta chains from one sample, sequenced in a study of cytomegalovirus exposure and HLA in healthy donors. Clones were read by immunoSEQ multiplex PCR, and TCRdb kept only the in-frame ones, dropping some. The sample includes roughly 170,000 clones, approximately 84% of them seen just once. What was sequenced was PBMCs. The source of these receptors is a girl aged 5-17 years in good health and CMV-seropositive. CDR3s include the opening cysteine and the closing phenylalanine or tryptophan. The D gene is left open where the match is weak.

D gene	V gene	J gene	CDR3 protein
TRBD1	TRBV11-3	TRBJ1-1	CASSRGGTGGENTEAFF
NA	TRBV6-5	TRBJ1-1	CASSFPGETGRTEAFF
NA	TRBV29-1	TRBJ1-2	CSARPGPGGHYGYTF
NA	TRBV11-3	TRBJ2-1	CASSSDSHEQFF
NA	TRBV10-1	TRBJ2-2	CASSAGVTGELFF
NA	TRBV20-1	TRBJ2-7	CSAIIAYEQYF
NA	TRBV6-5	TRBJ1-1	CASTPTLRYTEAFF
NA	TRBV6-1	TRBJ1-5	CASTWGGHSNQPQHF
TRBD1	TRBV2	TRBJ1-2	CASSEYRGSKASYGYTF
TRBD1	TRBV11-2	TRBJ1-1	CASSRTGGSTEAFF
NA	TRBV11-2	TRBJ1-6	CASSPAPGVLYNSPLHF
NA	TRBV9	TRBJ1-2	CASSVATLGPGVGGYTF
NA	TRBV15	TRBJ1-2	CATSRDGREAWDYGYTF
TRBD1	TRBV6-5	TRBJ2-7	CASSINRGYEQYF
NA	TRBV5-1	TRBJ2-7	CASSLVPGIYEQYF
NA	TRBV21-1	TRBJ1-4	CASTGRGEKLFF
NA	TRBV2	TRBJ1-5	CASSVEVSQPQHF
TRBD1	TRBV2	TRBJ2-2	CAFPDRSNTGELFF
TRBD1	TRBV6-1	TRBJ1-5	CASREGQGAQPQHF
NA	TRBV6-5	TRBJ2-7	CASSPGLTYEQYF
TRBD2	TRBV5-6	TRBJ2-3	CASSRGGLTVQYF
TRBD1	TRBV6-6	TRBJ2-7	CASSRRGNSHEQYF
NA	TRBV6-4	TRBJ2-3	CASSDSKDYPDTQYF
TRBD1	TRBV5-5	TRBJ1-1	CASSLSTGGEGTEAFF
TRBD2	TRBV29-1	TRBJ2-1	CSVEAQRGHTYNEQFF
NA	TRBV7-9	TRBJ1-1	CASSSDSRDAFF
TRBD1	TRBV11-3	TRBJ1-2	CASSLEGQFTGGWHGYTF
NA	TRBV5-6	TRBJ2-2	CASGPGDNTGELFF
NA	TRBV30	TRBJ1-2	CAWSRAGDRYGYTF